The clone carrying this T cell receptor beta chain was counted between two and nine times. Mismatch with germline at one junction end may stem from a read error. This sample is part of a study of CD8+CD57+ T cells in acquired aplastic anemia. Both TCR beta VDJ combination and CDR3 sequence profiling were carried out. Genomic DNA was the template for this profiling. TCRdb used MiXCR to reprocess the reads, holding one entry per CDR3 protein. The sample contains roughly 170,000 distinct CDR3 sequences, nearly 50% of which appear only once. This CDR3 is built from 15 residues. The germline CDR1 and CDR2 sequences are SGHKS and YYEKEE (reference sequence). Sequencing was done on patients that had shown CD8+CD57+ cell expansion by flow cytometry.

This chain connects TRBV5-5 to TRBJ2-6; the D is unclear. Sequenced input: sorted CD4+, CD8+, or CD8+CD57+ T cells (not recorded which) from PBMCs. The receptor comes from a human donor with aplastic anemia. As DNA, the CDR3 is TGTGCCAGCAGCTTGGAACAGAGCCCTACCAACGTCCCGACTTTC. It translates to CASSLEQSPTNVPTF.